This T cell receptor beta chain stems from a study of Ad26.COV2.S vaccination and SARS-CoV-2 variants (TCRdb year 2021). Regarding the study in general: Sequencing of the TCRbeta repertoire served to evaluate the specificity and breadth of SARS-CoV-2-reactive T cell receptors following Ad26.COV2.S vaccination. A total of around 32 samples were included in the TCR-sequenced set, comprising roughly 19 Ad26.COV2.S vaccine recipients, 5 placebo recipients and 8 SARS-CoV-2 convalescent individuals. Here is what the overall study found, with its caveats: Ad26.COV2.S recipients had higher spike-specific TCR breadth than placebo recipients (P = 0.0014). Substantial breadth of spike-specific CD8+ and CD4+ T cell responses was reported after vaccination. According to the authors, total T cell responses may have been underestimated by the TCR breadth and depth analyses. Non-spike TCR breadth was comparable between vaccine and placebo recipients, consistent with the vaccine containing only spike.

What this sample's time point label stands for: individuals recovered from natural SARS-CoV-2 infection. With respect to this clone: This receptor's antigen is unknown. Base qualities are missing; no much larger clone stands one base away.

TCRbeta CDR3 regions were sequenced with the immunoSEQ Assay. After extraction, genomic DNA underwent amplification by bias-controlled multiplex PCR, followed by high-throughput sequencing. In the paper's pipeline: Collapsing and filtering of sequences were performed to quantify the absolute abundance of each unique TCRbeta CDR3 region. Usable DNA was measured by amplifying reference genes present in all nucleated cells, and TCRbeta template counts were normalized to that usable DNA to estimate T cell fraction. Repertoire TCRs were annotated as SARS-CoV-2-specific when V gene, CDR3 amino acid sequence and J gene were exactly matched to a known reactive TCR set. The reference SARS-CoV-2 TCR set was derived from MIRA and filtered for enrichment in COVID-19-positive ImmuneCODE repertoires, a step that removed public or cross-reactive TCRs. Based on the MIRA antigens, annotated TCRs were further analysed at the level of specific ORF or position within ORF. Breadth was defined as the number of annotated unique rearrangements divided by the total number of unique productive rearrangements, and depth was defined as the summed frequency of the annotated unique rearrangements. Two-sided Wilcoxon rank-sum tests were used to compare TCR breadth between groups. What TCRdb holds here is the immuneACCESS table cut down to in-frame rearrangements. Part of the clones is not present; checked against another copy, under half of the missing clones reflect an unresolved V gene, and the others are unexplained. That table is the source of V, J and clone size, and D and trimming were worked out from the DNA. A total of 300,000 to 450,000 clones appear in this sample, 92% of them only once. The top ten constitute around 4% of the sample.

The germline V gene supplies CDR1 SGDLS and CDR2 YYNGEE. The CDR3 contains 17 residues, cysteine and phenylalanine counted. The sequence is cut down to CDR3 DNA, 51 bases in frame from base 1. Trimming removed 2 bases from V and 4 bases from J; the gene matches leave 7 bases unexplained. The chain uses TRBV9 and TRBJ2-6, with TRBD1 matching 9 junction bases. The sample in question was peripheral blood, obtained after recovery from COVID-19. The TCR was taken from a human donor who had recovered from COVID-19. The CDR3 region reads CASSVRDRVRGANVLTF. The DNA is TGTGCCAGCAGCGTCCGGGACAGGGTCAGGGGGGCCAACGTCCTGACTTTC.